This T cell receptor beta chain was documented in a study of blood T cell repertoires in COVID-19. Across the whole study: Acute and convalescent COVID-19 specimens originated in the United States, Italy and Spain.

Method: immunoSEQ multiplex PCR; TCRdb's copy keeps in-frame clones and lacks some. Among about 210,000 clones, 75% to 85% were seen once, and the ten largest hold 4.3%. All enrollees were about 18 to 90 years old and from roughly 22 US areas. Participants' reported clinical history set cohort assignment. The clonotype originates from a man aged 25 to 40 with acute COVID-19. Sample: PBMCs or T cells enriched from blood (not recorded which).

The CDR3 spells CASSLAAGGRYTF. The CDR3 bases are TGTGCCAGCAGTTTAGCGGCAGGGGGCCGCTACACCTTC. The rearrangement uses TRBV12-3 or TRBV12-4 and TRBJ1-2; 8 nucleotides agree with TRBD1. The CDR3 is made up of 13 amino acids. V gave up 0 bases and J gave up 9 bases; unmatched junction bases: 3.